One and the same sample provided the 27 T cell receptor beta chains below, sequenced in a study of shared clonotypes between healthy human individuals. TCRdb's table, derived via immunoSEQ multiplex PCR, lists solely in-frame clones and lacks some. In the table there are about 490,000 clones, roughly 80% of which are singletons. Sequenced sample: PBMCs. All receptors derive from a woman aged 40 to 49 in good health. Some clones in this sample may be carry-over from other donors' samples.

This clone was seen at least ten times. The chain joins TRBV6-6 to TRBJ1-6, with unresolved D. The germline V gene encodes CDR1 MNHNY and CDR2 SVGAGI (reference sequence). Trimming took off 2 bases at V and 11 bases at J, with 10 bases between the two ends. The CDR3 is 13 amino acids. The CDR3 region is CASSYTQATPLHF. The CDR3 DNA sequence: TGTGCCAGCAGTTACACCCAGGCGACACCCCTCCACTTT.

This sequence joins TRBV6-4 and TRBJ1-5; TRBD1 matches at 8 bases. CDR1 is MRHNA and CDR2 is SNTAGT in the germline V gene. The length of the CDR3 is 15 residues. V lost 2 bases to trimming and J lost 6 bases; unmatched junction nucleotides: 6. CDR3 amino acids: CASSDQGARGQPQHF. The CDR3 nucleotides read TGTGCCAGCAGTGACCAGGGGGCGCGTGGTCAGCCCCAGCATTTT.

CDR3 loop: CASSLKTHRVEQFF. The CDR3 DNA sequence: TGTGCCAGCAGCCTAAAAACTCACCGGGTTGAGCAGTTCTTC. V gene TRBV14 combines with J gene TRBJ2-1; no firm D call. The CDR3 length is 14 residues. Per the germline V gene, CDR1 is SGHDN and CDR2 is FVKESK. V gave up 4 bases and J gave up 9 bases, with 16 bases separating them.

This clone was seen a few times. Given a far larger clone just one base away, this is likely a sequencing read error. The V and J genes are TRBV30 and TRBJ2-4, with D possibly matching TRBD1 (5 bases). Germline values: CDR1 GTSNPN, CDR2 SVGIG (reference sequence). CDR3 length equals 13 residues. The CDR3 sequence: CAWSLAGPNIQHF. For the CDR3, the DNA is TGTGCCTGGAGTCTGGCAGGGCCAAACATTCAGCACTTC. Full variable domain (rest looked up from reference TRBV30 and TRBJ2-4): SQTIHQWPATLVQPVGSPLSLECTVEGTSNPNLYWYRQAAGRGLQLLFYSVGIGQISSEVPQNLSASRPQDRQFILSSKKLLLSDSGFYLCAWSLAGPNIQHFGAGTRLSVL.

The chain uses TRBV2 and TRBJ1-4, with D perhaps matching TRBD1 (5 bases). From germline, CDR1 is SNHLY and CDR2 FYNNEI. V was trimmed by 6 bases and J by 3 bases, leaving 14 bases between them. The CDR3 loop spans 15 amino acids. CDR3 nucleotides: TGTGCCAGCAGCGCCGCAAGGGGATCTAATGAAAAACTGTTTTTT. This sequence encodes CASSAARGSNEKLFF.

This chain links TRBV7-8 with TRBJ2-1; no reliable D call. The length of the CDR3 is 13 residues. V gave up 5 bases and J gave up 7 bases, with 12 bases separating them. The germline V gene has CDR1 SGHVS and CDR2 FQNEAQ. The CDR3 region has the DNA TGTGCCAGCAGCCGCGGATCGGGTAATGAGCAGTTCTTC. It translates to CASSRGSGNEQFF.

The V and J genes are TRBV5-6 and TRBJ2-2; possible D gene TRBD1, 6 bases. The CDR3 has 16 amino acids. V was clipped by 0 bases and J by 5 bases, with 14 bases between them. Germline-derived CDR1 and CDR2 are SGHDT and YYEEEE. CDR3 amino acids: CASSLGLTGQTGELFF. CDR3 coding DNA: TGTGCCAGCAGCTTGGGACTTACAGGGCAAACCGGGGAGCTGTTTTTT.

The chain has TRBV23-1 and TRBJ2-2, with 9 bases fitting TRBD2. TRBV23-1 is treated as an ORF (open reading frame) with a function not yet certain. The CDR3 has 17 amino acids. V trimming: 2 bases; J trimming: 4 bases; junction bases outside the gene matches: 8. In DNA form, the CDR3 reads TGCGCCAGCAGTCAACCCCGACTAGCGGAGTTCACCGGGGAGCTGTTTTTT. Amino acid sequence: CASSQPRLAEFTGELFF.

This chain uses TRBV5-4 with TRBJ2-1, with 10 bases aligning to TRBD2. Germline CDR1 is SGHNT and CDR2 is YYREEE (reference sequence). Trimming removed 0 bases from V and 2 bases from J; junction bases left unmatched: 2. The CDR3 runs 16 residues. CDR3 protein: CASSLDGTSAYNEQFF. The CDR3 DNA sequence: TGTGCCAGCAGCTTGGACGGGACTAGCGCCTACAATGAGCAGTTCTTC.

This clone has a handful of counts. The chain couples TRBV29-1 to TRBJ1-2, with D tentatively TRBD1 (6 bases). Trimming removed 5 bases at V and 3 bases at J, with 10 bases between. CDR1 is SQVTM and CDR2 is ANQGSEA in the germline V gene. The CDR3 loop spans 12 amino acids. The CDR3 spells CSVKDRDYGYTF. In DNA, the CDR3 is TGCAGCGTTAAGGACAGAGACTATGGCTACACCTTC.

The chain recombines TRBV10-3 with TRBJ2-3, with TRBD2 matching over 7 bases. The length of the CDR3 is 15 residues. The germline V gene has CDR1 ENHRY and CDR2 SYGVKD. V was clipped by 6 bases and J by 0 bases; unmatched bases: 6. CDR3 residues: CAIRPSGVSTDTQYF. As DNA, the CDR3 is TGTGCCATCAGGCCTAGCGGAGTTAGCACAGATACGCAGTATTTT.

This rearrangement joins TRBV12-5 to TRBJ2-1, with D possibly being TRBD1 (6 bases). From germline, CDR1 is LGHNT and CDR2 FRNRAP. The CDR3 sequence is 17 residues long. V lost 4 bases, J lost 0 bases, and 16 bases lay in between. As DNA, the CDR3 is TGTGCTAGTGGTTCGGAAACAGGGTATTACTCCTACAATGAGCAGTTCTTC. This codes for CASGSETGYYSYNEQFF.

V and J are TRBV7-8 and TRBJ2-3; D not resolved. Germline values: CDR1 SGHVS, CDR2 FQNEAQ. CDR3 length: 16 amino acids. Trimming shortened V by 1 base and J by 3 bases, and 14 bases separated the two germline ends. CDR3 amino acids: CASSLVGRSVTDTQYF. DNA of the CDR3: TGTGCCAGCAGCTTAGTTGGCAGGAGCGTTACAGATACGCAGTATTTT.

The V and J genes are TRBV19 and TRBJ2-2; TRBD2 agrees at 10 bases. After removal of 1 base from V and 1 base from J, the junction contained 0 bases not matched to a gene. CDR3 size: 16 residues. CDR1 is LNHDA and CDR2 is SQIVND in the germline V gene (reference sequence). CDR3 coding DNA: TGTGCCAGTAGTATAGGGACTAGCGGGAACACCGGGGAGCTGTTTTTT. Its protein product is CASSIGTSGNTGELFF. Supplemented by reference TRBV19 and TRBJ2-2, the full variable domain reads DGGITQSPKYLFRKEGQNVTLSCEQNLNHDAMYWYRQDPGQGLRLIYYSQIVNDFQKGDIAEGYSVSREKKESFPLTVTSAQKNPTAFYLCASSIGTSGNTGELFFGEGSRLTVL.

The chain carries TRBV4-1 and TRBJ2-1, with a tentative D call TRBD2 (5 bases). Germline V gene sequence: CDR1 MGHRA, CDR2 YSYEKL. This CDR3 is built from 15 residues. V lost 0 bases to trimming and J lost 5 bases, with 11 bases between them. As DNA, the CDR3 is TGCGCCAGCAGCCAAGATTGGCAGCGGAACAATGAGCAGTTCTTC. Amino acid sequence: CASSQDWQRNNEQFF.

As regards this clone: The same CDR3 arises from other DNA sequences in this sample as well. J is TRBJ1-5 and V is TRBV5-1; no reliable D call. The CDR3 consists of 15 residues. V lost 0 bases and J lost 0, with 7 bases in between. Germline V gene lookup returns CDR1 SGHRS and CDR2 YFSETQ. In DNA form, the CDR3 reads TGCGCCAGCAGCTTGGGTCCCCTTAGCAATCAGCCCCAGCATTTT. Translating it yields CASSLGPLSNQPQHF.

This CDR3 is CASTPGRAGGTEAFF. The CDR3 nucleotides are TGCGCCAGCACCCCGGGGCGGGCTGGGGGCACTGAAGCTTTCTTT. This chain connects TRBV5-1 to TRBJ1-1, with a possible D match to TRBD1 (5 bases). The V and J ends lost 6 bases and 4 bases respectively, with 19 bases between them. CDR1 SGHRS and CDR2 YFSETQ come from the germline V gene. The CDR3 consists of 15 residues.

This clone was picked up a small number of times. This sequence joins TRBV11-3 and TRBJ2-5; TRBD1 aligns across 7 bases. The J segment lost 0 bases and the V segment lost 2 bases, leaving 0 bases of the junction unmatched. Per the germline V gene, CDR1 is SGHNT and CDR2 is YENEEA. The CDR3 has 14 amino acids. The CDR3 sequence: CASSLRGHQETQYF. The CDR3 nucleotides read TGTGCCAGCAGCTTAAGGGGGCACCAAGAGACCCAGTACTTC.

This clone was seen just once. The chain is built from TRBV27 and TRBJ1-1; D is possibly TRBD1 (5 bases). The CDR3 runs 18 residues. Trimming pared 6 bases from V and 1 base from J, leaving 24 bases between. CDR1 is MNHEY, CDR2 SMNVEV, per germline (reference sequence). Here the CDR3 reads CASSTGAFVLRTNTEAFF. The CDR3 DNA sequence: TGTGCCAGCAGCACCGGGGCCTTCGTACTTCGGACGAACACTGAAGCTTTCTTT.

About this clone itself: The same CDR3 arises from other DNA sequences in this sample as well. The chain has TRBV5-4 and TRBJ2-3; possibly TRBD2 for D (6 bases). The CDR3 loop spans 14 amino acids. With 0 bases removed from V and 6 bases from J, the gap between germline ends came to 11 bases. Germline V lookup: CDR1 SGHNT, CDR2 YYREEE (reference sequence). In DNA, the CDR3 is TGTGCCAGCAGCTTGGCCCAGGCGGGGGATACGCAGTATTTT. The encoded protein is CASSLAQAGDTQYF.

With regard to this clone: A read error is likely here: a far larger clone is one base away. The rearrangement links TRBV15 to TRBJ2-7; D remains ambiguous. From germline, CDR1 is LNHNV and CDR2 YYDKDF (reference sequence). The V gene lost 1 base and the J gene lost 2 bases, with 12 bases spanning the gap. There are 15 residues in the CDR3. CDR3 sequence: CATSRARGIPYEQYF. For the CDR3, the DNA is TGTGCCACCAGCAGAGCGCGAGGCATCCCCTACGAGCAGTACTTC.

The chain recombines TRBV5-4 with TRBJ2-3; TRBD2 matches at 13 bases. After removal of 3 bases from V and 6 bases from J, the junction contained 7 bases not matched to a gene. CDR1 is SGHNT, CDR2 YYREEE, per germline (reference sequence). The CDR3 has 16 residues. CDR3 loop: CASSSGLAGVVDTQYF. The CDR3 coding sequence is TGTGCCAGCAGCTCCGGACTAGCGGGAGTGGTGGATACGCAGTATTTT.

The genes are TRBV5-1 and TRBJ2-5; TRBD1 is a possible D gene (5 bases). Trimming cost V 4 bases and J 5 bases, with 12 bases left between them. Germline V gives CDR1 SGHRS, CDR2 YFSETQ. The CDR3 is 13 residues long. This chain's CDR3 is CASSPGSGETQYF. The CDR3 DNA is TGCGCCAGCAGCCCAGGGTCAGGCGAGACCCAGTACTTC.

The rearrangement links TRBV19 to TRBJ2-5, with D possibly being TRBD1 (5 bases). The CDR3 consists of 14 residues. The V and J ends lost 5 bases and 3 bases respectively, with 13 bases between them. Germline V CDR1 and CDR2: LNHDA, SQIVND (reference sequence). The CDR3 loop reads CASSLQGREETQYF. The CDR3 nucleotides are TGTGCCAGTAGTCTCCAGGGTCGGGAAGAGACCCAGTACTTC. The full variable domain, rest sourced from reference TRBV19 and TRBJ2-5, is DGGITQSPKYLFRKEGQNVTLSCEQNLNHDAMYWYRQDPGQGLRLIYYSQIVNDFQKGDIAEGYSVSREKKESFPLTVTSAQKNPTAFYLCASSLQGREETQYFGPGTRLLVL.

This clone came up once. The genes are TRBV4-2 and TRBJ1-1; 7 bases agree with TRBD1. V lost 5 bases to trimming and J lost 1 base; unmatched junction nucleotides: 7. In germline, CDR1 is LGHNA, CDR2 YNFKEQ. This CDR3 spans 15 amino acids. This CDR3 is CASSKQGKGNTEAFF. CDR3 bases: TGTGCCAGCAGCAAACAGGGGAAGGGGAACACTGAAGCTTTCTTT.

This clone was counted only a few times. This chain joins TRBV5-5 and TRBJ1-3; D uncertain. V was clipped by 0 bases and J by 5 bases, with 9 bases between them. Germline lookup yields CDR1 SGHKS and CDR2 YYEKEE (reference sequence). The CDR3 has 14 amino acids. The CDR3 DNA sequence: TGTGCCAGCAGCTTGGGGCCTAACAGAAACACCATATATTTT. Its translation: CASSLGPNRNTIYF.

The chain joins TRBV11-3 to TRBJ2-1, with TRBD2 identical over 9 bases. Germline lookup yields CDR1 SGHNT and CDR2 YENEEA. J lost 9 bases, V lost 1 base, and 10 bases had no gene match. CDR3 length: 16 amino acids. Here the CDR3 DNA reads TGTGCCAGCAGCTTAGGAGCTAGCGGGAATTTCGGTGAGCAGTTCTTC. This sequence encodes CASSLGASGNFGEQFF.